The 7 T cell receptor beta chains below were found in one sample sequenced in a study of T cells in women clearing cervical HPV infection. Measured with immunoSEQ multiplex PCR; TCRdb has only the in-frame clones, and not every one. This sample's table has 49,000 or so clones. What was sequenced was blood buffy coat. These receptor sequences come from a woman aged 18 to 69 with a cervical HPV16 infection that either progressed to CIN3+ or cleared (not recorded which).

Points on this clone: Read coverage stops 3 residues before the CDR3 terminus; the germline J gene supplies the remainder. The rearrangement links TRBV7-2 to TRBJ2-7, with TRBD1 matching 9 bases. The CDR3 has 15 residues. The germline V gene has CDR1 SGHTA and CDR2 FQGNSA. J gave up 6 bases and V 3 bases, and 9 bases lay outside the gene matches. The CDR3 spells CASSFRQGGPGEQYF. The covered CDR3 bases are TGTGCCAGCAGCTTCCGACAGGGGGGACCGGGCGAG.

On this clone: The read ends 3 residues shy of where the CDR3 ends; the end is completed using the germline J gene. The chain joins TRBV5-1 to TRBJ2-5; tentatively, D is TRBD1 (6 bases). Trimming took 4 bases from V and 3 from J, leaving 13 bases between them. Looked up from germline, CDR1 is SGHRS and CDR2 is YFSETQ. CDR3 size: 14 residues. The CDR3 DNA, read in part, is TGCGCCAGCAGCCTAACGACAGGAAAAGAGACC. This sequence encodes CASSLTTGKET. The entire CDR3 sequence reads CASSLTTGKETQYF.

As regards this clone: The CDR3 is cut off 3 residues early in the read; its end comes from the germline J gene. The chain links TRBV5-1 to TRBJ2-1, with TRBD2 identical over 8 bases. Germline-derived CDR1 and CDR2 are SGHRS and YFSETQ. The CDR3 runs to 17 residues. The V gene end was trimmed by 4 bases and the J gene end by 2 bases; junction bases not matched to a gene: 11. The CDR3 region is CASSISPIAGPYNEQFF. The sequenced CDR3 bases are TGCGCCAGCAGCATCTCTCCTATAGCGGGGCCCTACAATGAG.

To note about this clone: Read coverage stops 3 residues before the CDR3 terminus; the germline J gene supplies the remainder. V gene TRBV19 combines with J gene TRBJ1-2; 7 bases are shared with TRBD1. CDR3 size: 14 residues. With 4 bases clipped from V and 6 bases from J, the junction kept 8 bases outside the gene matches. Germline V gene sequence: CDR1 LNHDA, CDR2 SQIVND (reference sequence). The DNA read from the CDR3 is TGTGCCAGTAGTAGGGAGACAGGGATGCATGGC. This translates into CASSRETGMHG. The entire CDR3 reads CASSRETGMHGYTF.

About this clone: The CDR3 extends 3 residues past the end of the read, so its final part is completed from the germline J gene. The chain couples TRBV19 to TRBJ1-4; 9 nucleotides align to TRBD1. The CDR3 loop spans 15 amino acids. Germline loops: CDR1 LNHDA, CDR2 SQIVND (reference sequence). The junction had 3 bases not matched to a gene; V was cut back by 2 bases and J by 5 bases. The CDR3 bases that were read are TGTGCCAGTAGTATATTAGGGACAGGGAATGAAAAA. Protein: CASSILGTGNEK. The whole CDR3 reads CASSILGTGNEKLFF.

On this clone: The read is 3 residues too short to cover the CDR3 end, so that end is filled in from the germline J gene. The chain couples TRBV30 to TRBJ1-4; 8 bases fit TRBD1. Germline CDR1 GTSNPN, CDR2 SVGIG (reference sequence). The CDR3 runs to 14 residues. CDR3 bases read: TGTGCCTGGGCTTGGAATGGACAGGGACACTTA. It encodes CAWAWNGQGHL. The whole CDR3 protein is CAWAWNGQGHLLFF.

A remark on this clone: Coverage ceases 3 residues before the CDR3 finishes, and the germline J gene fills in the end. The chain has TRBV7-9 and TRBJ1-1, with TRBD1 matching 8 bases. The length of the CDR3 is 15 residues. The V and J ends lost 1 base and 0 bases, in that order; junction bases with no gene match: 1. Germline CDR1 is SEHNR and CDR2 is FQNEAQ (reference sequence). The CDR3 sequence: CASSLGQGMNTEAFF. The CDR3 DNA, read in part, is TGTGCCAGCAGCTTAGGACAGGGGATGAACACTGAA.